The sequence of this T cell receptor beta chain was determined in a study of blood T cell repertoires in COVID-19. Study summary: There were acute and convalescent COVID-19 samples, and they came from the United States, Italy and Spain. The cDNA or gDNA used as material had been derived from T cells, B-cell-depleted T cells, or PBMCs.

This CDR3 is 14 amino acids long. Germline CDR1 reads LGHDT; CDR2 reads YNNKEL (reference sequence). V lost 2 bases to trimming and J lost 6 bases; unmatched junction nucleotides: 3. Original data processing: Researchers report that nucleated cell counts were estimated from reference gene primer amplification. Sequenced by immunoSEQ multiplex PCR; TCRdb stores in-frame clones only, minus some. V and J calls and clone size come straight from that table; D and trimming were deduced from the DNA. The sample holds about 99,000 clones, around 84% seen once. Sequencing input: peripheral blood. This chain links TRBV3-1 (or the pseudogene TRBV3-2) with TRBJ1-1; 10 bases are shared with TRBD1. This clonotype originated in a man aged 65-85 years with active or convalescent COVID-19. The CDR3 here is CASSQLGTGAEAFF. The CDR3 bases are TGTGCCAGCAGCCAACTCGGGACAGGGGCTGAAGCTTTCTTT.